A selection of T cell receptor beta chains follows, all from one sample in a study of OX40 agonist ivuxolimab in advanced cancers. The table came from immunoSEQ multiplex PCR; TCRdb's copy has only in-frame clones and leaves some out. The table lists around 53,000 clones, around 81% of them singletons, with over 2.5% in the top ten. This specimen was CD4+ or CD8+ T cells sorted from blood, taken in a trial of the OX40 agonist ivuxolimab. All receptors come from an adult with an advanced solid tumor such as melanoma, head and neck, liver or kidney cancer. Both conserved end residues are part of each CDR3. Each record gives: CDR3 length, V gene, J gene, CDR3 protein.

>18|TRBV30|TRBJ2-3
CAWSGRQGPPIGTDTQYF
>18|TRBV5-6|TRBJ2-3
CASSLWPGGPRGSDTQYF
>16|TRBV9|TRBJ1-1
CASSVAATGVNTEAFF
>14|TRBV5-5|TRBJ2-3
CASSLEGGGHTQYF
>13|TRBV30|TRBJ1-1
CAWGRMADTEAFF
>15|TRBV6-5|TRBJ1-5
CASRQDRVGNQPQHF
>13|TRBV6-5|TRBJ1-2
CASSYSRAYGYTF
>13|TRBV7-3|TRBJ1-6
CASSLVFDSPLHF
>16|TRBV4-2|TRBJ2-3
CASSQEESGGTDTQYF
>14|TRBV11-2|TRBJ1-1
CASSLEEGNTEAFF
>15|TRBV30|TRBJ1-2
CAWSPMTGLNYGYTF
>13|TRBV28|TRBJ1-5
CASSYPGDQPQHF
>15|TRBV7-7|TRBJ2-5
CASSLGGAPQETQYF
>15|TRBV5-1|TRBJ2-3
CASSRGLANTDTQYF
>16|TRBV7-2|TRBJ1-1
CASSLSGGGMNTEAFF
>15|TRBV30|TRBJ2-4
CAWSVGGMAKNIQYF
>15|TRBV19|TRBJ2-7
CASTQGQGINYEQYF
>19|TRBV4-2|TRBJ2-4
CASSQLPDIPGLTVNIQYF
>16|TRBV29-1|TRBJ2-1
CSVEGRRGGVRNEQFF
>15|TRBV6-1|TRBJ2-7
CASSPMRGTTYEQYF
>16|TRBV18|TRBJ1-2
CASSPPGTGEVYGYTF
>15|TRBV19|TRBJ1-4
CASAPQTGGREKLFF
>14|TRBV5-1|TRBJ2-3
CASSLEVSTDTQYF
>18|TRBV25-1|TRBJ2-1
CASSTSDRGHPSYNEQFF
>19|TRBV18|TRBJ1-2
CASSPLEGFRQGAHYGYTF
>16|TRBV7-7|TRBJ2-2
CASSVGQSANTGELFF
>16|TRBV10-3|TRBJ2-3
CASSPGRGPSTDTQYF
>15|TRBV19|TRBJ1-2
CASSPNPGQGYGYTF
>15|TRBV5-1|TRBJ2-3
CASSTRQGSTDTQYF
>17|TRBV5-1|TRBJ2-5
CASSLSLRGALQETQYF
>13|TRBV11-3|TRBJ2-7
CASSTYDSYEQYF
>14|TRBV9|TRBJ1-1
CASSGGAGRTEAFF
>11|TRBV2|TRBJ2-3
CASTRGDTQYF
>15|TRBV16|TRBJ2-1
CASSQDPAGYNEQFF
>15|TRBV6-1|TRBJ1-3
CASITPGAKGNTIYF
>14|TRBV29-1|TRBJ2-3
CSVPGTASTDTQYF
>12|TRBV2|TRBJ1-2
CASSSLSYGYTF
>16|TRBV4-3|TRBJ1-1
CASSQDLALRNTEAFF
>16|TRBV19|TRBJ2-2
CASSIGASGGVGELFF
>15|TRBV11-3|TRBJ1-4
CASSTRRDSNEKLFF
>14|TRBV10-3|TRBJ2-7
CAIRNRAPDGEQYF
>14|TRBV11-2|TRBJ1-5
CASSLGLSNQPQHF
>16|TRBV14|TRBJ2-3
CASSQHVGGLTDTQYF
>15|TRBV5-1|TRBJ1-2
CASSLDPGQSYGYTF
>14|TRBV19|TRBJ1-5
CACAATGPDQPQHF
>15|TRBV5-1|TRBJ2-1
CASSVGGGLGGEQFF
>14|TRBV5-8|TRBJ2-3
CASSLGGNTDTQYF
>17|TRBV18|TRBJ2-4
CASSPRGSPDPTNIQYF
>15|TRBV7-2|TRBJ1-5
CASSLNQGSNQPQHF
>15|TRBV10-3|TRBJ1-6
CAISERDSYNSPLHF
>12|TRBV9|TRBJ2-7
CASSGGGPQQYF
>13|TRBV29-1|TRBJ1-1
CSVVRRANTEAFF
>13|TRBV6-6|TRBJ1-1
CASSDTGATEAFF